This T cell receptor beta chain was obtained from a study of cytomegalovirus exposure and HLA in healthy donors. Notes on the study in general: Cytomegalovirus association was listed for approximately 150 TCR beta chains. Confirmation was obtained in vitro that a few CMV-associated chains are specific for CMV antigens. Reports credit the classifier with highly specific, highly sensitive diagnosis of cytomegalovirus status.

This clone was observed once. Its specificity is not known. Here immunoSEQ multiplex PCR was the method, and the copy in TCRdb shows in-frame clones only, minus some. Among 200,000 or so clones, over 65% were seen once, and the ten largest hold roughly 7%. The CDR3 is 12 amino acids. Trimming shortened V by 2 bases and J by 7 bases, and 10 bases separated the two germline ends. Germline values: CDR1 SGHDT, CDR2 YYEEEE. Sequenced input: PBMCs. The TCR comes from a man aged 18 to 30 in good health and CMV-seropositive. The rearrangement links TRBV5-6 to TRBJ2-7; D may be TRBD1 (5 bases). The CDR3 region has the DNA TGTGCCAGCAGCTTCTCAGGGCTAGAGCAGTACTTC. This encodes CASSFSGLEQYF. Full variable domain (outside the CDR3, taken from reference TRBV5-6 and TRBJ2-7): DAGVTQSPTHLIKTRGQQVTLRCSPKSGHDTVSWYQQALGQGPQFIFQYYEEEERQRGNFPDRFSGHQFPNYSSELNVNALLLGDSALYLCASSFSGLEQYFGPGTRLTVT.